This T cell receptor (beta chain) was recorded in a study of graft-versus-host responses after intestinal transplantation. Across the study: Each patient got anti-thymocyte globulin induction, then tacrolimus and steroids for about 3 years.

A word on this clone: Its antigen remains unidentified.

Sequencing was performed with immunoSEQ multiplex PCR; in TCRdb, only in-frame clones are kept and a portion is missing. The sample consists of roughly 10,000 clones, over 90% of them appearing once. General study points: Recipient-marrow GvH clones were detected, some having first appeared in ileum or blood.

This sequence originates from a human patient who received an intestinal transplant, so some T cells may come from the graft donor. Sample: PBMCs, taken around 43 days after intestinal transplantation.

This chain's CDR3 is CASSPDNGGKLFF. The CDR3, as DNA: TGTGCCAGCAGCCCCGACAACGGCGGAAAACTGTTTTTT. The gene calls are TRBV7-8 and TRBJ1-4; D gene uncertain. V was pared by 5 bases and J by 10 bases, with 14 bases between. Germline values: CDR1 SGHVS, CDR2 FQNEAQ. The CDR3 consists of 13 residues.